The next 15 T cell receptor beta chains were all read from a single sample in a study of blood T cell repertoires in COVID-19. Generated by immunoSEQ multiplex PCR, the TCRdb table keeps only in-frame clones and is missing some. The sample carries 250,000 to 350,000 clones, less than 90% recorded once. The material sequenced was PBMCs or T cells enriched from blood (not recorded which). Receptors originate from a woman aged 45-60 years who had recovered from COVID-19.

This chain connects TRBV25-1 to TRBJ2-3; TRBD2 aligns across 10 bases. Germline CDR1 MGHDK, CDR2 SYGVNS. The CDR3 is 16 residues long. V dropped 4 bases and J dropped 4; count of bases not matched to a gene: 8. Here the CDR3 DNA reads TGTGCCAGCAGTGGGGATAGCGGGAGGCATTCAGATACGCAGTATTTT. Protein: CASSGDSGRHSDTQYF.

The V gene is TRBV6-2 or TRBV6-3, the J gene TRBJ1-2; D might be TRBD1 (5 bases). CDR3 length: 13 amino acids. The germline V gene has CDR1 MNHEY and CDR2 SVGEGT. Trimming left V 2 bases short and J 8 bases short, with 12 bases between. The DNA of the CDR3 is TGTGCCAGCAGTTACGGTCAGGGTCAAGGCTACACCTTC. This sequence encodes CASSYGQGQGYTF.

The J gene is TRBJ2-1, the V gene TRBV5-1, with 13 bases that match TRBD2. The CDR3 runs to 19 residues. The germline V gene encodes CDR1 SGHRS and CDR2 YFSETQ. Trimming removed 6 bases from V and 3 bases from J; junction bases left unmatched: 15. The CDR3 DNA reads as TGCGCCAGCAACGATATGACTAGCGGGAGGCAGATTTACTACAATGAGCAGTTCTTC. This sequence encodes CASNDMTSGRQIYYNEQFF.

V and J are TRBV19 and TRBJ2-7; TRBD1 is a possible D gene (7 bases). There are 15 residues in the CDR3. The V gene's germline CDR1 is LNHDA and CDR2 SQIVND (reference sequence). Trimming stripped 2 bases from V and 2 bases from J, with 13 bases between. The CDR3 protein is CASSIISGGTYEQYF. CDR3 coding DNA: TGTGCCAGTAGTATAATCTCAGGGGGGACCTACGAGCAGTACTTC.

This chain links TRBV9 with TRBJ1-5; TRBD1 matches at 8 bases. The junction had 9 bases not matched to a gene; V was cut back by 4 bases and J by 6 bases. This CDR3 region has 15 residues. Germline V gene data show CDR1 as SGDLS and CDR2 as YYNGEE. The CDR3 DNA is TGTGCCAGCAGCCCCGGACAGGGTGCCGGTCAGCCCCAGCATTTT. Amino acids: CASSPGQGAGQPQHF.

The rearrangement links TRBV11-3 to TRBJ2-3; no clear D gene. This CDR3 has 14 residues. Germline-derived CDR1 and CDR2 are SGHNT and YENEEA. V dropped 4 bases and J dropped 4 bases, with 12 bases sitting between them. CDR3 DNA sequence: TGTGCCAGCAGCTCCGGCCGGCGGTCAGATACGCAGTATTTT. Translating it yields CASSSGRRSDTQYF.

V gene TRBV4-3 combines with J gene TRBJ1-2, with 7 bases aligning to TRBD1. V was pared by 3 bases and J by 3 bases, with 10 bases of the junction left unmatched. CDR3 length: 16 residues. Germline CDR1 reads LGHNA; CDR2 reads YSLEER. The CDR3 here is CASSHRTGGRHYGYTF. CDR3 bases: TGCGCCAGCAGCCATCGGACAGGCGGGCGGCACTATGGCTACACCTTC.

V and J are TRBV24-1 and TRBJ2-7, with D perhaps matching TRBD1 (5 bases). V lost 4 bases to trimming and J lost 3 bases, with 18 bases between them. In germline, CDR1 is KGHDR, CDR2 SFDVKD. The CDR3 has 16 amino acids. Here the CDR3 reads CATSDRSTGHLYEQYF. DNA of the CDR3: TGTGCCACCAGTGACCGCTCAACAGGACACCTCTACGAGCAGTACTTC.

The V and J genes are TRBV19 and TRBJ2-1; 11 bases line up with TRBD2. CDR3 size: 20 residues. V lost 3 bases to trimming and J lost 0 bases; unmatched junction nucleotides: 13. Per the germline V gene, CDR1 is LNHDA and CDR2 is SQIVND (reference sequence). CDR3 sequence (DNA): TGTGCCAGTAGTATCAATAGCGGGAGGGGCCTAATACTCTCCTACAATGAGCAGTTCTTC. It encodes CASSINSGRGLILSYNEQFF.

The chain couples TRBV12-3 or TRBV12-4 to TRBJ2-7; 9 positions agree with TRBD2. CDR3 length: 13 residues. With 3 bases clipped from V and 5 bases from J, the junction kept 2 bases outside the gene matches. The CDR3 nucleotides read TGTGCCAGCAGTTTCGCTAGCGGGAACGAGCAGTACTTC. Protein sequence: CASSFASGNEQYF.

V and J are TRBV18 and TRBJ1-5, with unresolved D. The ends were cut back, 3 bases at V and 4 bases at J, with 7 bases in the middle. The CDR3 consists of 13 residues. Germline-derived CDR1 and CDR2 are KGHSH and LQKENI. CDR3 protein: CASSPAVNQPQHF. CDR3 bases: TGTGCCAGCTCACCTGCGGTGAATCAGCCCCAGCATTTT.

The chain couples TRBV29-1 to TRBJ1-1; D remains ambiguous. Deletions cut 6 bases from V and 7 bases from J, with 9 bases between. CDR3 length: 10 amino acids. Germline V gene data show CDR1 as SQVTM and CDR2 as ANQGSEA. The CDR3 loop reads CSVADYEAFF. The CDR3 DNA reads as TGCAGCGTCGCCGACTATGAAGCTTTCTTT.

The chain recombines TRBV5-1 with TRBJ1-2, with 9 bases lining up with TRBD1. This CDR3 contains 14 residues. The J segment lost 3 bases and the V segment lost 4 bases, leaving 4 bases of the junction unmatched. Germline assignment: CDR1 SGHRS and CDR2 YFSETQ. CDR3 protein: CASSQDRGDYGYTF. CDR3 sequence (DNA): TGCGCCAGCAGCCAGGACAGGGGCGACTATGGCTACACCTTC.

The chain uses TRBV4-2 and TRBJ1-6; D remains ambiguous. CDR1 and CDR2 (germline): LGHNA, YNFKEQ. Between the trimmed V and J ends, which lost 4 bases and 5 bases, there was a span of 3 bases. The CDR3 loop spans 12 amino acids. The CDR3 protein is CASSLDNSPLHF. In DNA form, the CDR3 reads TGTGCCAGCAGCCTAGATAATTCACCCCTCCACTTT.

The chain carries TRBV6-4 and TRBJ1-2, with 12 bases aligning to TRBD1. V was clipped by 6 bases and J by 4 bases; unmatched bases: 12. Germline CDR1 reads MRHNA; CDR2 reads SNTAGT. The CDR3 spans 17 residues. The CDR3 protein is CASSFGTGGPRGYGYTF. DNA for the CDR3: TGTGCCAGCAGCTTCGGGACAGGGGGCCCTCGTGGCTATGGCTACACCTTC.